This T cell receptor beta chain appears in the sequencing data of a study of early T cells in non-severe SARS-CoV-2 infection. MiXCR was run by TCRdb on the 5' RACE reads, yielding one entry per CDR3 protein. This sample has 97,000 or so distinct CDR3 sequences, with approximately 9.9% found just once. V was cut by 4 bases and J by 10 bases, with 14 bases left in between. In germline, CDR1 is LGHDT, CDR2 YNNKEL (reference sequence). This CDR3 spans 14 amino acids. The TCR was taken from an adult who was a healthcare worker with PCR-confirmed SARS-CoV-2 infection or an uninfected control (not recorded which). The material was whole blood, obtained at baseline. This rearrangement joins TRBV3-1 to TRBJ1-6, with a possible D match to TRBD1 (5 bases). For the CDR3, the DNA is TGTGCCAGCAGCCGGGCTACGAGGGACTCACCCCTCCACTTT. Its protein is CASSRATRDSPLHF.